The 8 T cell receptor beta chains in this list originate from one sample, sequenced in a study of somatic mutations in cytotoxic T cells in rheumatoid arthritis. The method was immunoSEQ multiplex PCR; TCRdb's version includes in-frame clones alone and lacks a portion of them. The table has 13,000 to 15,000 clones, over 80% seen once. The source material was CD8+ T cells sorted from blood. These receptors came from an adult with rheumatoid arthritis.

There are a few counts of this clone. The chain uses TRBV6-1 and TRBJ2-7; D gene uncertain. The CDR3 loop spans 15 amino acids. Trimming pared 0 bases from V and 4 bases from J, leaving 13 bases between. Germline CDR1 is MNHNS and CDR2 is SASEGT. The CDR3 region is CASSEAILNRYEQYF. CDR3 coding DNA: TGTGCCAGCAGTGAAGCCATCCTAAACAGATACGAGCAGTACTTC.

The gene calls are TRBV5-1 and TRBJ2-1; 9 bases are shared with TRBD2. This CDR3 is 15 amino acids long. Per the germline V gene, CDR1 is SGHRS and CDR2 is YFSETQ. Trimming at V came to 4 bases and at J to 2 bases, leaving 4 bases not matched to a gene. The CDR3 DNA follows: TGCGCCAGCAGCCTGGGACTAGCACCCTACAATGAGCAGTTCTTC. It yields the protein CASSLGLAPYNEQFF.

The V and J genes are TRBV19 and TRBJ2-7; the D is unclear. The germline V gene has CDR1 LNHDA and CDR2 SQIVND (reference sequence). The V end lost 0 bases, the J end lost 6 bases, and 9 bases lay between the germline ends. This CDR3 is built from 13 residues. CDR3 sequence reads: CASSIDRVSEQYF. The CDR3 DNA reads as TGTGCCAGTAGTATAGATCGCGTCAGCGAGCAGTACTTC.

The chain uses TRBV15 and TRBJ2-1, with D perhaps TRBD2 (7 bases). The ends were cut back, 0 bases at V and 5 bases at J, with 14 bases in the middle. In germline, CDR1 is LNHNV, CDR2 YYDKDF (reference sequence). The CDR3 has 16 amino acids. CDR3 residues: CATSRDGGGNDNEQFF. As DNA, the CDR3 is TGTGCCACCAGCAGAGATGGGGGGGGCAACGACAATGAGCAGTTCTTC.

The V gene is TRBV14, the J gene TRBJ2-7; 9 bases line up with TRBD1. This CDR3 comprises 15 residues. From germline, CDR1 is SGHDN and CDR2 FVKESK. V was clipped by 0 bases and J by 3 bases; unmatched bases: 3. The CDR3 DNA is TGTGCCAGCAGCCAAGATCGGACAGGGGACTACGAGCAGTACTTC. Translated, it gives CASSQDRTGDYEQYF.

The count of this clone is one. The chain links TRBV4-1 to TRBJ2-5; 7 bases are a match to TRBD2. This CDR3 region has 12 residues. With V trimmed by 8 bases and J by 2 bases, 2 bases remained unmatched. Germline V CDR1 and CDR2: MGHRA, YSYEKL. The CDR3 DNA is TGCGCCAGCCGGGGGGTACAAGAGACCCAGTACTTC. This codes for CASRGVQETQYF.

This chain joins TRBV7-2 and TRBJ2-7; D possibly matches TRBD1 or TRBD2 (5 bases each). CDR3 length: 14 residues. The germline V gene encodes CDR1 SGHTA and CDR2 FQGNSA. The V end was cut by 3 bases, the J end by 2 bases, with 11 bases between. This CDR3 is CASSFIRGAYEQYF. The CDR3 DNA reads TGTGCCAGCAGCTTTATCAGAGGGGCCTACGAGCAGTACTTC.

The J gene is TRBJ1-2, the V gene TRBV25-1, with D hard to call. Trimming cost V 5 bases and J 1 base, with 5 bases left between them. Germline V gene data show CDR1 as MGHDK and CDR2 as SYGVNS. This CDR3 region has 12 residues. The CDR3 spells CASSYLNYGYTF. In DNA, the CDR3 is TGTGCCAGCAGTTACCTTAACTATGGCTACACCTTC.